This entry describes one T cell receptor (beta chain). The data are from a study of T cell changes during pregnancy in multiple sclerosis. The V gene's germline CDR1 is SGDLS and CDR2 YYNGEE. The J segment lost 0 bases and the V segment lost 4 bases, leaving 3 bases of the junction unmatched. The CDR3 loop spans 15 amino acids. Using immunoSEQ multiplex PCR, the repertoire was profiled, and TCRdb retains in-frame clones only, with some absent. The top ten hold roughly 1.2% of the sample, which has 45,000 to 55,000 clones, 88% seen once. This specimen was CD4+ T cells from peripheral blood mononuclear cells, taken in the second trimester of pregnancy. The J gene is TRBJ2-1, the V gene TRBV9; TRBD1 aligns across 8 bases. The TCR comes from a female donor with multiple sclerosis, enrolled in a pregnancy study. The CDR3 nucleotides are TGTGCCAGCAGCATGACAGGGGACTCCTACAATGAGCAGTTCTTC. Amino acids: CASSMTGDSYNEQFF.